Detailed here is one TCR beta chain. Its antigen is not identified. The data belong to a study of spatial heterogeneity in lung cancer. Across the whole study: On average, each unique TCR and UMI combination appeared more than ten times in raw reads.

In TCRdb, the 5' RACE reads were re-called with MiXCR into one record per CDR3 protein. The repertoire has approximately 49,000 distinct CDR3 sequences, roughly 5.7% of them found once; the top ten carry approximately 10%. Germline V CDR1 and CDR2: SGHRS, YFSETQ. The CDR3 consists of 14 residues. Trimming took 4 bases from V and 3 from J, leaving 14 bases between them. Study-level points and caveats: The study found ubiquitous expanded tumor TCRs in blood more at resection than follow-up.

The time point denotes: sample taken at primary tumor resection. Whole RNA obtained from tumor, nontumor lung or frozen PBMC underwent sequencing without sorting. Sample: PBMCs, taken at surgery. The clonotype comes from a male donor with early-stage non-small cell lung cancer. This chain uses TRBV5-1 with TRBJ2-7, with a possible D match to TRBD1 (6 bases). CDR3 in DNA: TGCGCCAGCAGCCCGGGACCAGGGGACTACGAGCAGTACTTC. Protein: CASSPGPGDYEQYF.